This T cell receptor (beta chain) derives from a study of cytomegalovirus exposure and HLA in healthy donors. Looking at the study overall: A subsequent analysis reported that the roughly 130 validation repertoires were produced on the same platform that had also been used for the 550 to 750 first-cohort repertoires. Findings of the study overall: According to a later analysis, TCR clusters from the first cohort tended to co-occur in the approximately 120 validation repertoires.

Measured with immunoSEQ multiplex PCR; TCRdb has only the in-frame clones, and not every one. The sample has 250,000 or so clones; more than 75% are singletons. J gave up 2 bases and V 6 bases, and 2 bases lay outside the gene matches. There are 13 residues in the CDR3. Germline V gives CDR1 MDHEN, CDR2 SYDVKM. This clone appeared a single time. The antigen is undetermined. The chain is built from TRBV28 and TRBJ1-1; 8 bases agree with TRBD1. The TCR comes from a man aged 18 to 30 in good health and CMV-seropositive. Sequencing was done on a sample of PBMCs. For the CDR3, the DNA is TGTGCCAGCAGCGACAGGGGAAACACTGAAGCTTTCTTT. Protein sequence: CASSDRGNTEAFF.